Following are 26 T cell receptor beta chains from one sample sequenced in a study of blood T cell repertoires in COVID-19. The method was immunoSEQ multiplex PCR; TCRdb's version includes in-frame clones alone and lacks a portion of them. This sample carries some 48,000 clones, over 75% of them seen once, and the ten largest clones take roughly 3%. The sequenced sample was peripheral blood. The receptors here all came from a man in his fifties or sixties with active COVID-19.

V gene TRBV5-6 combines with J gene TRBJ2-4, with TRBD1 as a possible D gene (6 bases). Trimming stripped 3 bases from V and 0 bases from J, with 13 bases between. CDR3 length: 16 amino acids. Germline CDR1 and CDR2: SGHDT and YYEEEE. The CDR3: CASSSGQGLAKNIQYF. CDR3 nucleotide sequence: TGTGCCAGCAGCTCGGGGCAGGGGCTAGCCAAAAACATTCAGTACTTC. The full variable domain, its missing parts supplied by reference TRBV5-6 and TRBJ2-4, is DAGVTQSPTHLIKTRGQQVTLRCSPKSGHDTVSWYQQALGQGPQFIFQYYEEEERQRGNFPDRFSGHQFPNYSSELNVNALLLGDSALYLCASSSGQGLAKNIQYFGAGTRLSVL.

This clone appeared a single time. This chain links TRBV5-1 with TRBJ1-2, with 7 bases matching TRBD1. Unmatched junction bases numbered 14, after V lost 2 bases and J lost 7 bases. The CDR3 is made up of 16 amino acids. CDR1 is SGHRS and CDR2 is YFSETQ in the germline V gene. The CDR3 region is CASSLSDRASGSGYTF. The CDR3 nucleotides read TGCGCCAGCAGCTTAAGTGACAGGGCGAGTGGTAGTGGCTACACCTTC. The full variable domain, completed using reference TRBV5-1 and TRBJ1-2, is KAGVTQTPRYLIKTRGQQVTLSCSPISGHRSVSWYQQTPGQGLQFLFEYFSETQRNKGNFPGRFSGRQFSNSRSEMNVSTLELGDSALYLCASSLSDRASGSGYTFGSGTRLTVV.

The CDR3 nucleotides are TGCGCCAGCACCGGGACTAGCGGGAGCTACTACAATGAGCAGTTCTTC. Its protein is CASTGTSGSYYNEQFF. The V and J genes are TRBV5-1 and TRBJ2-1, with 14 positions matching TRBD2. With V trimmed by 6 bases and J by 3 bases, 5 bases remained unmatched. The CDR3 contains 16 residues. Per germline, CDR1 SGHRS and CDR2 YFSETQ. Using reference TRBV5-1 and TRBJ2-1 for the parts outside the CDR3, the full variable domain is KAGVTQTPRYLIKTRGQQVTLSCSPISGHRSVSWYQQTPGQGLQFLFEYFSETQRNKGNFPGRFSGRQFSNSRSEMNVSTLELGDSALYLCASTGTSGSYYNEQFFGPGTRLTVL.

The gene calls are TRBV29-1 and TRBJ1-2, with D uncertain. The CDR3 sequence is 12 residues long. The ends were cut back, 5 bases at V and 7 bases at J, with 14 bases in the middle. Germline CDR1 reads SQVTM; CDR2 reads ANQGSEA. The CDR3 region is CSVRPQTGGYTF. Here the CDR3 DNA reads TGCAGCGTTCGGCCCCAGACGGGTGGCTACACCTTC. The complete variable domain, with remaining parts taken from reference TRBV29-1 and TRBJ1-2, reads SAVISQKPSRDICQRGTSLTIQCQVDSQVTMMFWYRQQPGQSLTLIATANQGSEATYESGFVIDKFPISRPNLTFSTLTVSNMSPEDSSIYLCSVRPQTGGYTFGSGTRLTVV.

This clone was seen only once. This chain connects TRBV5-3 to TRBJ2-3; 8 positions agree with TRBD2. TRBV5-3 is an open reading frame whose function is uncertain. Trimming cost V 1 base and J 5 bases; bases outside gene matches: 9. The length of the CDR3 is 16 residues. CDR3 in amino acids: CARSLRGGNWEDTQYF. In DNA form, the CDR3 reads TGTGCCAGAAGCTTGCGGGGGGGCAATTGGGAAGATACGCAGTATTTT.

V gene TRBV2 combines with J gene TRBJ2-3, with D unresolved. This CDR3 has 13 amino acids. Germline V gene data show CDR1 as SNHLY and CDR2 as FYNNEI. Trimming cost V 6 bases and J 0 bases, with 7 bases left between them. DNA for the CDR3: TGTGCCAGCAGCCGGTATAGCACAGATACGCAGTATTTT. Translation: CASSRYSTDTQYF.

The chain combines TRBV21-1 with TRBJ2-7; the table's D call, TRBD2, has no DNA check behind it. TRBV21-1 is flagged as a pseudogene. CDR3 length equals 15 residues. The CDR3 protein is CASGRDYSFPYEQYV. For the CDR3, the DNA is TGTGCCAGCGGCAGGGACTATTCGTTCCCCTACGAGCAGTACGTC.

In this sample, this clone turned up once. This sequence joins TRBV14 and TRBJ1-1; D not resolved. This CDR3 region has 14 residues. Trimming took 7 bases from V and 1 from J, leaving 13 bases between them. Germline V gives CDR1 SGHDN, CDR2 FVKESK. The chain's CDR3 is CASTRSTANTEAFF. The CDR3 bases are TGTGCCAGCACAAGGTCTACAGCGAACACTGAAGCTTTCTTT.

The chain couples TRBV27 to TRBJ1-5, with D hard to call. Per germline, CDR1 MNHEY and CDR2 SMNVEV (reference sequence). Trimming stripped 6 bases from V and 2 bases from J, with 14 bases between. This CDR3 region has 15 residues. CDR3 nucleotide sequence: TGTGCCAGCAGCCGTGTCTTCGCGGGCAATCAGCCCCAGCATTTT. Translation: CASSRVFAGNQPQHF.

This chain joins TRBV7-9 and TRBJ1-6, with D possibly TRBD1 on 6 matching bases. Per the germline V gene, CDR1 is SEHNR and CDR2 is FQNEAQ (reference sequence). The CDR3 contains 19 residues. The V and J ends lost 5 bases and 4 bases respectively, with 24 bases between them. The CDR3 loop reads CASSPKIRDTKTYNSPLHF. CDR3 DNA: TGTGCCAGCAGCCCAAAAATACGGGACACTAAGACATATAATTCACCCCTCCACTTT.

In nucleotides, the CDR3 is TGTGCCAGTAGTATAACAGGGGATTCCCCTAATGGCTACACCTTC. This encodes CASSITGDSPNGYTF. The chain links TRBV19 to TRBJ1-2; 7 nucleotides line up with TRBD1. With 2 bases clipped from V and 6 bases from J, the junction kept 9 bases outside the gene matches. The CDR3 loop spans 15 amino acids. Looked up from germline, CDR1 is LNHDA and CDR2 is SQIVND (reference sequence).

The genes are TRBV7-6 and TRBJ1-1; possibly TRBD1 for D (6 bases). V lost 3 bases, J lost 4 bases, and 9 bases lay in between. The CDR3 extends over 13 amino acids. Germline V gene lookup returns CDR1 SGHVS and CDR2 FNYEAQ. The CDR3 region has the DNA TGTGCCAGCAGCTTTGGGGGCGGCACTGAAGCTTTCTTT. Translating it yields CASSFGGGTEAFF.

The table lists this clone with a count of one. The CDR3 DNA is TGCGCCAGCAGCTTGCCCCGGACAGGGGGCGCGGGCACTGAAGCTTTCTTT. Protein product: CASSLPRTGGAGTEAFF. The chain combines TRBV5-1 with TRBJ1-1; 11 nucleotides match TRBD1. Per germline, CDR1 SGHRS and CDR2 YFSETQ. This CDR3 has 17 residues. V gave up 1 base and J gave up 4 bases; unmatched junction bases: 9.

This sequence joins TRBV11-2 and TRBJ1-2; D remains ambiguous. V lost 0 bases to trimming and J lost 7 bases, with 15 bases between them. Germline values: CDR1 SGHAT, CDR2 FQNNGV. The CDR3 is made up of 15 amino acids. The CDR3 DNA follows: TGTGCCAGCAGCTTAGAACCAATCGGTTCAATTGGCTACACCTTC. Its protein is CASSLEPIGSIGYTF. Full variable domain (outside the CDR3, taken from reference TRBV11-2 and TRBJ1-2): EAGVAQSPRYKIIEKRQSVAFWCNPISGHATLYWYQQILGQGPKLLIQFQNNGVVDDSQLPKDRFSAERLKGVDSTLKIQPAKLEDSAVYLCASSLEPIGSIGYTFGSGTRLTVV.

The rearrangement links TRBV6-5 to TRBJ2-7; D might be TRBD1 (6 bases). Germline CDR1 is MNHEY and CDR2 is SVGAGI. Trimming cost V 7 bases and J 5 bases, with 15 bases left between them. The CDR3 covers 13 residues. The CDR3 nucleotides read TGTGCCAGCAACCTGCCCTCAGGGGACGAGCAGTACGTC. Residues: CASNLPSGDEQYV.

This chain links TRBV4-2 with TRBJ2-3; TRBD2 agrees at 7 bases. V dropped 0 bases and J dropped 2; count of bases not matched to a gene: 8. The CDR3 spans 17 residues. Per the germline V gene, CDR1 is LGHNA and CDR2 is YNFKEQ. The CDR3 sequence is CASSQDYGRGITDTQYF. CDR3 DNA: TGTGCCAGCAGCCAAGATTATGGGCGGGGGATCACAGATACGCAGTATTTT.

This chain connects TRBV4-3 to TRBJ1-2, with D uncertain. Trimming took 0 bases from V and 0 from J, leaving 5 bases between them. The CDR3 loop spans 14 amino acids. Per the germline V gene, CDR1 is LGHNA and CDR2 is YSLEER. The CDR3 bases are TGCGCCAGCAGCCAAGATCGGTCTAACTATGGCTACACCTTC. This gives the protein CASSQDRSNYGYTF.

The J gene is TRBJ1-3, the V gene TRBV30, with a possible D match to TRBD1 (5 bases). The CDR3 spans 14 residues. Germline CDR1 and CDR2: GTSNPN and SVGIG (reference sequence). Trimming stripped 0 bases from V and 5 bases from J, with 11 bases between. The CDR3 sequence: CAWSVDGARNTIYF. DNA for the CDR3: TGTGCCTGGAGTGTAGATGGGGCCAGAAACACCATATATTTT.

The chain couples TRBV19 to TRBJ1-4, with TRBD1 as a possible D gene (6 bases). CDR1 is LNHDA and CDR2 is SQIVND in the germline V gene (reference sequence). The CDR3 is made up of 14 amino acids. The V end lost 11 bases, the J end lost 7 bases, and 20 bases lay between the germline ends. DNA of the CDR3: TGTGCCTCCAACCGGGGGGGGCATGGTGAAAAACTGTTTTTT. This sequence encodes CASNRGGHGEKLFF.

This clone was detected only once. The J gene is TRBJ2-3, the V gene TRBV3-1 (or the pseudogene TRBV3-2), with D possibly being TRBD2 (6 bases). This CDR3 region has 15 residues. The V and J ends lost 4 bases and 2 bases respectively, with 13 bases between them. Per the germline V gene, CDR1 is LGHDT and CDR2 is YNNKEL (reference sequence). The chain's CDR3 is CASSRRGGITDTQYF. Written as DNA, the CDR3 is TGTGCCAGCAGCCGGCGTGGGGGGATCACAGATACGCAGTATTTT.

This chain uses TRBV5-1 with TRBJ2-3; TRBD2 aligns across 12 bases. Germline V gene data show CDR1 as SGHRS and CDR2 as YFSETQ. The CDR3 runs 14 residues. J gave up 4 bases and V 10 bases, and 7 bases lay outside the gene matches. The CDR3 nucleotides read TGCGCCTATCGACTAGCGGGAGTTCCAGATACGCAGTATTTT. Protein sequence: CAYRLAGVPDTQYF. The full variable domain, in which reference TRBV5-1 and TRBJ2-3 provide the parts outside the CDR3, is KAGVTQTPRYLIKTRGQQVTLSCSPISGHRSVSWYQQTPGQGLQFLFEYFSETQRNKGNFPGRFSGRQFSNSRSEMNVSTLELGDSALYLCAYRLAGVPDTQYFGPGTRLTVL.

This clone was seen a handful of times. This chain joins TRBV15 and TRBJ1-5, with 9 bases aligning to TRBD1. Germline trimming cut 0 bases from V and 9 bases from J; bases unmatched to any gene: 6. This CDR3 contains 15 residues. The V gene's germline CDR1 is LNHNV and CDR2 YYDKDF (reference sequence). The chain's CDR3 is CATSRDGTGKLPQHF. CDR3 nucleotides: TGTGCCACCAGCAGAGATGGGACAGGGAAACTGCCCCAGCATTTT.

This clone is a singleton in its sample. This chain uses TRBV11-3 with TRBJ2-2, with 12 bases aligning to TRBD1. This CDR3 contains 16 residues. V was clipped by 5 bases and J by 6 bases; unmatched bases: 7. CDR1 SGHNT and CDR2 YENEEA come from the germline V gene. The CDR3 is CASSPGTGGLAGELFF. CDR3 sequence (DNA): TGTGCCAGCAGCCCAGGGACAGGGGGCCTCGCCGGGGAGCTGTTTTTT. Drawing the rest from reference TRBV11-3 and TRBJ2-2, the complete variable domain is EAGVVQSPRYKIIEKKQPVAFWCNPISGHNTLYWYLQNLGQGPELLIRYENEEAVDDSQLPKDRFSAERLKGVDSTLKIQPAELGDSAVYLCASSPGTGGLAGELFFGEGSRLTVL.

In this sample, this clone turned up once. The V call is TRBV6-6, the J call TRBJ1-1; 7 bases line up with TRBD1. The V segment lost 2 bases and the J segment 5 bases; nucleotides outside the gene matches: 8. Germline V gives CDR1 MNHNY, CDR2 SVGAGI (reference sequence). The CDR3 runs to 15 residues. The CDR3 spells CASSYTSQGKTEAFF. CDR3 DNA: TGTGCCAGCAGTTACACGTCACAGGGGAAAACTGAAGCTTTCTTT.

The rearrangement joins TRBV5-1 to TRBJ2-7; a weak D match, TRBD2 (6 bases). CDR3 size: 14 residues. V was trimmed by 7 bases and J by 3 bases, leaving 17 bases between them. The germline V gene encodes CDR1 SGHRS and CDR2 YFSETQ. The CDR3 DNA follows: TGCGCCAGCGCCACTGACCCGGACTACTACGAGCAGTACGTC. Encoded protein: CASATDPDYYEQYV.

As for this clone: The junction does not match germline at one end; this may be a read error. V and J are TRBV4-2 and TRBJ1-4; TRBD1 agrees at 8 bases. The CDR3 spans 16 residues. Germline CDR1 reads LGHNA; CDR2 reads YNFKEQ. The CDR3 bases are TGTGCCAGCAGCCGACTAGCACAGGGGGATAATCAAAAACTGTTTTTT. It codes for CASSRLAQGDNQKLFF.